The text below deals with one T cell receptor beta chain. This clone has only one observation. Its cognate antigen has yet to be identified. Base quality data are lacking; no much larger clone is found one base away. This record belongs to a study of shared clonotypes between healthy human individuals (dated by TCRdb to 2019 to 2021). Context from the whole study: The cohort included three men and a couple of women between 18 and 49 years of age. To increase sequencing depth and limit assay-specific biases, different laboratories used diverse techniques to prepare libraries and sequence TCR repertoires. Per donor, leukapheresis produced somewhere between about 0.85 and 8.9 billion PBMCs. For each donor, CD4 naive and CD4 memory were each given three plates, CD8 naive was given two plates, and CD8 memory was given one plate. The study deeply sequenced blood TCR repertoires of about five healthy adults to estimate repertoire size and the extent of clonotype sharing between individuals. Results and caveats for the whole study, not just this receptor: Sampling was restricted to blood, and TCR repertoires in tissue are likely to differ from TCR repertoires in blood. Approximately 5% of naive CD4, 3.5% of naive CD8, roughly 2.4% of memory CD4, and 0.35% to 0.5% of memory CD8 clonotypes were shared across a few donors. Naive subsets generally had larger estimated clonotype richness than memory subsets. Rarefaction of sorted-subset datasets indicated incomplete sequencing despite the large sequencing depth. The small number of donors limited the genetic and exposure-history diversity represented. Compared with non-shared clonotypes, the clonotypes found in all four sorted-subset donors had higher generation probabilities. Based on pairwise subsampling, the degree of clonotype sharing among donors was expected to be affected by sequencing depth.

Using the deep immunoSEQ assay, multiplex PCR amplified TCR CDR3 regions from genomic DNA. For each cell subset, the extracted genomic DNA was distributed evenly across all wells of several immunoSEQ 96-well plates, and each plate served as one replicate. For sorted subsets, each replicate PCR was loaded with roughly 0.2 ug genomic DNA, equivalent to 30,000 or so T cell genomes. Purified libraries were quantified with a Qubit 3.0 fluorometer, sized on a Bioanalyzer 2100, and re-quantified with the KAPA Library Quantification kit. Every immunoSEQ 96-well plate was sequenced on a separate single-read 150-cycle Illumina NextSeq 550 flow cell. On the study's bioinformatics: Because the immunoSEQ output included only junctional sequences and no quality scores, the filtering could not be the same as the filtering used for full-length reads. To assign V/J genes and CDR3, sequences were annotated against IMGT germline references using PyIR, a Python wrapper for IgBLAST v1.9. Any read was removed if the V/J assignment was weak (E-value above 1e-6), the CDR3 was missing, or the read contained stop codons, out-of-frame junctions, or ambiguous translated residues. V3J clonotypes were defined as sequences sharing the same inferred V gene, J gene, and CDR3 amino acid sequence. The percentage overlap between two repertoires was calculated by dividing the number of shared unique clonotypes by the size of the smaller repertoire. Repertoire richness was assessed with RTK rarefaction, the Chao1 estimator, and Recon v2.1 estimates of unobserved clonotypes. Generation probabilities for all TCRbeta clonotypes obtained by the gDNA method from a handful of donors were computed using OLGA. The source is immuneACCESS, and TCRdb retained only in-frame sequences with V and J called. Part of the clones is not carried over; for the studies checked, unresolved V genes explain less than half of this, and the remainder is unexplained. That table furnishes V, J and clone size, whereas the DNA furnished D and trimming. For this sample the table gives around 2,100,000 clones, of which less than 95% were detected only once. The biggest ten clones account for approximately 1.2% of the sample.

For the CD8 naive samples, CD45RO-negative cells were positively selected for CCR7, yielding a CD45RA+CCR7+ population from which TemRA cells were excluded. The donors were healthy, HIV-negative adults with no recently reported acute infections or vaccinations. Only Caucasian adults living in Nashville, Tennessee, USA were represented among the donors. After blood collection by leukapheresis, PBMCs were isolated using Ficoll-Histopaque density gradient centrifugation and then cryopreserved in the vapor phase of liquid nitrogen. Analytical flow cytometry was used to check the purity and quantity of every magnetically sorted T cell population. Genomic DNA was isolated from every sorted fraction and measured by UV absorbance on a Nanodrop 2000c. The TCR originated in a man in his late teens or twenties in good health. The sample taken for sequencing was naive CD8+ T cells sorted from blood. This sample's cell subset or site label indicates: CD45RA+CCR7+.

The nucleotides are TGTGCCAGCAGAGGAGGGGGGGCGCGAGCTTTCTTT. The translation is CASRGGGARAFF. The chain is assembled from TRBV6-1 and TRBJ1-1; the D gene is perhaps TRBD1, from 6 matching bases. V loses 6 bases of germline sequence and J loses 10 bases, and the interval between the two ends is 15 bases. The CDR3 numbers 12 residues from cysteine through phenylalanine. Only CDR3 DNA remains: 36 bases, in frame from the first base. From a lookup of the germline V gene, CDR1 and CDR2 are MNHNS and SASEGT.